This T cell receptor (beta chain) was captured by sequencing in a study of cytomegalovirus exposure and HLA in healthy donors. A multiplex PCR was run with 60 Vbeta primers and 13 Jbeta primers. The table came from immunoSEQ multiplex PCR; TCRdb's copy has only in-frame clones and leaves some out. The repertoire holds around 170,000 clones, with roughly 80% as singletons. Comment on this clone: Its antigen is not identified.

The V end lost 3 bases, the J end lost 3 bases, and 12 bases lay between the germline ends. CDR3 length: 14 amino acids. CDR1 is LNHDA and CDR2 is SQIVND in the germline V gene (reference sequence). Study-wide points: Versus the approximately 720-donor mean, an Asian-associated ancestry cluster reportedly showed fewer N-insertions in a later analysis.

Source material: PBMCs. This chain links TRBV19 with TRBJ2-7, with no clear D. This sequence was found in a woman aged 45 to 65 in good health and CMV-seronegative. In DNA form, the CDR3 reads TGTGCCAGTAGTATGGGCCCTGTTGGCTACGAGCAGTACTTC. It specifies CASSMGPVGYEQYF.